Listed below are T cell receptor beta chains from one sample, sequenced in a study of CD8 T cells in ankylosing spondylitis. TCRdb passed the 5' RACE reads through MiXCR, listing each CDR3 protein once. The sample lists a few hundred thousand distinct CDR3 sequences, about 7% seen once, with 14% in the top ten. The material sequenced was blood, either unsorted or a sorted T cell fraction (not recorded which). The source is a male donor with ankylosing spondylitis. The CDR3 runs from the conserved cysteine through the conserved F or W. Fields, in order: D gene, V gene, J gene, clone size, CDR3 protein, CDR3 DNA. D genes are given only for firm matches. Clone size is not always given. Where it is, it says once, few, many or a class for expanded clones.

d_call: NA
v_call: TRBV7-9
j_call: TRBJ1-4
clone_size: NA
cdr3_aa: CASSHALLATNEKLFF
cdr3_nt: TGTGCCAGCAGCCATGCATTGTTAGCAACTAATGAAAAACTGTTTTTT

d_call: TRBD1
v_call: TRBV5-1
j_call: TRBJ2-7
clone_size: few
cdr3_aa: CASSGWTGTAYEQYF
cdr3_nt: TGCGCCAGCAGCGGATGGACAGGGACTGCCTACGAGCAGTACTTC

d_call: TRBD1
v_call: TRBV27
j_call: TRBJ1-2
clone_size: many
cdr3_aa: CASRPGQPNYGYTF
cdr3_nt: TGTGCCAGCAGGCCGGGACAGCCTAACTATGGCTACACCTTC

d_call: NA
v_call: TRBV24-1
j_call: TRBJ2-3
clone_size: many
cdr3_aa: CATSDSTETTDTQYF
cdr3_nt: TGTGCCACCAGTGACTCCACCGAAACCACAGATACGCAGTATTTT

d_call: TRBD2
v_call: TRBV7-7
j_call: TRBJ2-1
clone_size: few
cdr3_aa: CASSRKPSGSSYNEQFF
cdr3_nt: TGTGCTAGCAGCCGGAAACCTAGCGGGAGCTCCTACAATGAGCAGTTCTTC

d_call: NA
v_call: TRBV29-1
j_call: TRBJ2-7
clone_size: many
cdr3_aa: CSVGDSFYEQYF
cdr3_nt: TGCAGCGTTGGTGACAGCTTCTACGAGCAGTACTTC

d_call: NA
v_call: TRBV20-1
j_call: TRBJ2-7
clone_size: NA
cdr3_aa: CCARAPGSRGPYEQYF
cdr3_nt: TGCTGTGCTAGAGCACCAGGGTCCCGGGGCCCCTACGAGCAGTACTTC

d_call: NA
v_call: TRBV27
j_call: TRBJ1-1
clone_size: few
cdr3_aa: CASSLSAGMNTEAFF
cdr3_nt: TGTGCCAGCAGTTTATCGGCAGGGATGAACACTGAAGCTTTCTTT

d_call: NA
v_call: TRBV6-2/TRBV6-3
j_call: TRBJ1-4
clone_size: many
cdr3_aa: CASSYSRRRAEKLFF
cdr3_nt: TGTGCCAGCAGTTACTCTCGTCGGAGGGCTGAAAAACTGTTTTTT

d_call: NA
v_call: TRBV30
j_call: TRBJ2-3
clone_size: NA
cdr3_aa: CAWRFQGDTDTQYF
cdr3_nt: TGTGCCTGGAGGTTTCAGGGTGACACAGATACGCAGTATTTT

d_call: TRBD2
v_call: TRBV29-1
j_call: TRBJ2-7
clone_size: few
cdr3_aa: CSVTGGGSYEQYF
cdr3_nt: TGCAGCGTGACGGGCGGGGGCTCCTACGAGCAGTACTTC

d_call: NA
v_call: TRBV6-2/TRBV6-3
j_call: TRBJ2-1
clone_size: many
cdr3_aa: CAVQTGASSYNEQFF
cdr3_nt: TGTGCAGTCCAGACGGGGGCCAGCTCCTACAATGAGCAGTTCTTC

d_call: TRBD2
v_call: TRBV19
j_call: TRBJ2-2
clone_size: NA
cdr3_aa: CASSFPAGGGTGELFF
cdr3_nt: TGTGCCAGTAGTTTTCCAGCGGGGGGAGGCACCGGGGAGCTGTTTTTT

d_call: NA
v_call: TRBV6-2/TRBV6-3
j_call: TRBJ2-7
clone_size: few
cdr3_aa: CASSNAAGYFSYEQYF
cdr3_nt: TGTGCCAGCAGCAACGCTGCGGGATACTTTTCCTACGAGCAGTACTTC

d_call: TRBD1
v_call: TRBV25-1
j_call: TRBJ2-7
clone_size: NA
cdr3_aa: CASSDWDAPQTGIYEQYF
cdr3_nt: TGTGCCAGCAGTGATTGGGACGCCCCACAGACAGGGATCTACGAGCAGTACTTC

d_call: NA
v_call: TRBV6-5
j_call: TRBJ1-1
clone_size: many
cdr3_aa: CASSSGEGEIEAFF
cdr3_nt: TGTGCCAGCAGTTCCGGGGAGGGGGAGATTGAAGCTTTCTTT

d_call: NA
v_call: TRBV5-1
j_call: TRBJ2-7
clone_size: NA
cdr3_aa: CASSLEAGDSYEQYF
cdr3_nt: TGCGCCAGCAGCTTGGAGGCAGGGGATTCCTACGAGCAGTACTTC

d_call: TRBD1
v_call: TRBV5-1
j_call: TRBJ2-2
clone_size: NA
cdr3_aa: CASSLLRQGANTGELFF
cdr3_nt: TGCGCCAGCAGCCTGTTGAGACAGGGAGCAAATACCGGGGAGCTGTTTTTT

d_call: NA
v_call: TRBV19
j_call: TRBJ2-2
clone_size: NA
cdr3_aa: CASSISAGIGTGELFF
cdr3_nt: TGTGCCAGTAGTATTTCGGCAGGGATAGGCACCGGGGAGCTGTTTTTT

d_call: NA
v_call: TRBV11-1
j_call: TRBJ2-2
clone_size: few
cdr3_aa: CASSLGPQGELFF
cdr3_nt: TGTGCCAGCAGCTTAGGGCCACAGGGGGAGCTGTTTTTT

d_call: NA
v_call: TRBV11-3
j_call: TRBJ2-2
clone_size: NA
cdr3_aa: CASRSGLTNTGELFF
cdr3_nt: TGTGCCAGCAGGTCAGGACTTACGAACACCGGGGAGCTGTTTTTT

d_call: TRBD2
v_call: TRBV20-1
j_call: TRBJ2-7
clone_size: few
cdr3_aa: CSARARRGTSRLEQYF
cdr3_nt: TGCAGTGCTAGAGCTCGCCGGGGGACTAGTCGTCTGGAGCAGTACTTC

d_call: TRBD1
v_call: TRBV6-2/TRBV6-3
j_call: TRBJ1-5
clone_size: many
cdr3_aa: CASSSPDRGANQPQHF
cdr3_nt: TGTGCCAGCAGTTCCCCGGACAGGGGCGCCAATCAGCCCCAGCATTTT

d_call: NA
v_call: TRBV6-2/TRBV6-3
j_call: TRBJ2-3
clone_size: few
cdr3_aa: CASTYLEESTDTQYF
cdr3_nt: TGTGCCAGCACCTACCTTGAGGAATCAACAGATACGCAGTATTTT

d_call: NA
v_call: TRBV29-1
j_call: TRBJ1-4
clone_size: many
cdr3_aa: CSASGFPQKLFF
cdr3_nt: TGCAGCGCCTCAGGGTTCCCACAAAAACTGTTTTTT

d_call: NA
v_call: TRBV7-8
j_call: TRBJ1-6
clone_size: many
cdr3_aa: CASSPIVKGSPLHF
cdr3_nt: TGTGCCAGCAGCCCTATTGTCAAGGGATCACCCCTCCACTTT

d_call: TRBD2
v_call: TRBV5-1
j_call: TRBJ2-7
clone_size: many
cdr3_aa: CASSYGTNTYEQYF
cdr3_nt: TGCGCCAGCAGCTACGGGACTAACACCTACGAGCAGTACTTC

d_call: NA
v_call: TRBV7-9
j_call: TRBJ2-7
clone_size: many
cdr3_aa: CASSFRAYEQYF
cdr3_nt: TGTGCCAGCAGCTTCAGAGCATACGAGCAGTACTTC

d_call: NA
v_call: TRBV28
j_call: TRBJ2-3
clone_size: many
cdr3_aa: CASSLWKGSTDTQYF
cdr3_nt: TGTGCCAGCAGTTTATGGAAGGGTAGCACAGATACGCAGTATTTT

d_call: NA
v_call: TRBV20-1
j_call: TRBJ2-7
clone_size: NA
cdr3_aa: CSALWRNYEQYF
cdr3_nt: TGCAGTGCCCTATGGCGGAACTACGAGCAGTACTTC

d_call: NA
v_call: TRBV3-1
j_call: TRBJ2-7
clone_size: many
cdr3_aa: CASSQEITYEQYF
cdr3_nt: TGTGCCAGCAGCCAAGAGATAACCTACGAGCAGTACTTC

d_call: TRBD2
v_call: TRBV29-1
j_call: TRBJ2-7
clone_size: many
cdr3_aa: CSVELESGESYEQYF
cdr3_nt: TGCAGCGTTGAATTGGAGAGCGGGGAGTCCTACGAGCAGTACTTC

d_call: NA
v_call: TRBV20-1
j_call: TRBJ2-5
clone_size: many
cdr3_aa: CSARDYVTETETQYF
cdr3_nt: TGCAGTGCTAGAGATTACGTAACAGAAACGGAGACCCAGTACTTC

d_call: NA
v_call: TRBV12-3/TRBV12-4
j_call: TRBJ2-3
clone_size: many
cdr3_aa: CASSLNGLVDNTDTQYF
cdr3_nt: TGTGCCAGCAGTTTAAATGGCTTAGTCGACAACACAGATACGCAGTATTTT

d_call: NA
v_call: TRBV11-2
j_call: TRBJ2-7
clone_size: few
cdr3_aa: CASSLVPLLGEEQYF
cdr3_nt: TGTGCCAGCAGCTTAGTCCCACTTTTAGGCGAAGAGCAGTACTTC